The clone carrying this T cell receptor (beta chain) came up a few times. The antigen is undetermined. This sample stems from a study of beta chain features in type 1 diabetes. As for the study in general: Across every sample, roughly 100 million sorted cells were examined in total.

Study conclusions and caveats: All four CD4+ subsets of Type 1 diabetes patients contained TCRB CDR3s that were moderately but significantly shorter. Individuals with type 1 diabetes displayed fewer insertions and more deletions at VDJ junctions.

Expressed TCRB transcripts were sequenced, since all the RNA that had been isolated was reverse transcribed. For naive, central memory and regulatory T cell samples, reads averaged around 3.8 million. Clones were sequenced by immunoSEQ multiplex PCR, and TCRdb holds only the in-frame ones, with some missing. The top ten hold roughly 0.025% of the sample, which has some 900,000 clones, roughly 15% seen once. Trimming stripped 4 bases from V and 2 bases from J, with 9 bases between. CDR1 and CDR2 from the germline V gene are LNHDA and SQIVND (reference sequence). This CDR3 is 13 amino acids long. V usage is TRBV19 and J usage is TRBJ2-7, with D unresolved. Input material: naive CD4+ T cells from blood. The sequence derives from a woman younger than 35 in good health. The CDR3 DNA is TGTGCCAGTAGTAGCTCGAGAACCTACGAGCAGTACTTC. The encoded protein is CASSSSRTYEQYF.